These T cell receptor beta chains were read from a single sample in a study of T cells in Graves' hyperthyroidism and ophthalmopathy. TCRdb redid the calling of the multiplex PCR reads with MiXCR, one entry per CDR3 protein. The table shows about 250,000 distinct CDR3 sequences, with 15% occurring only once. Sequenced: blood. These receptors came from a woman between 50 and 59 years old with Graves' hyperthyroidism that later progressed to Graves' ophthalmopathy. Both conserved end residues are part of each CDR3. The D gene is left open where the match is weak. Not all rows give a size; the values are once, few, many and, for expanded clones, a class.

cdr3_nt: TGTGCCAGCAGCGTAGGGGCGGAGAACACTGAAGCTTTCTTT; cdr3_aa: CASSVGAENTEAFF; cdr3_length: 14; clone_size: few; j_call: TRBJ1-1; d_call: -; v_call: TRBV9
cdr3_nt: TGTGCCACCAGTGATTGGACGAACACCGGGGAGCTGTTTTTT; cdr3_aa: CATSDWTNTGELFF; cdr3_length: 14; clone_size: many; j_call: TRBJ2-2; d_call: -; v_call: TRBV24-1
cdr3_nt: TGTGCCAGCAGGTACACCATCAGGGGCGAAGAGCAGTTCTTC; cdr3_aa: CASRYTIRGEEQFF; cdr3_length: 14; clone_size: many; j_call: TRBJ2-1; d_call: -; v_call: TRBV11-2
cdr3_nt: TGTGCCATCAGTGAGTCCGGCAAGGCGGAAGAGACCCAGTACTTC; cdr3_aa: CAISESGKAEETQYF; cdr3_length: 15; clone_size: many; j_call: TRBJ2-5; d_call: -; v_call: TRBV10-3
cdr3_nt: TGTGCCAGCAGCGGGACAGTGACTTACGAGCAGTACTTC; cdr3_aa: CASSGTVTYEQYF; cdr3_length: 13; clone_size: many; j_call: TRBJ2-7; d_call: TRBD1; v_call: TRBV28
cdr3_nt: TGTGCCAGCAGCCGTCCCGGGACAGGGGGTACTGAAGCTTTCTTT; cdr3_aa: CASSRPGTGGTEAFF; cdr3_length: 15; clone_size: many; j_call: TRBJ1-1; d_call: TRBD1; v_call: TRBV7-3
cdr3_nt: TGTGCCAGCAGTTTCTTCCTTACTACCGCCGGGGAGCTGTTTTTT; cdr3_aa: CASSFFLTTAGELFF; cdr3_length: 15; clone_size: few; j_call: TRBJ2-2; d_call: -; v_call: TRBV27
cdr3_nt: TGCAGCGTTGGCACAAACTATGGCTACACCTTC; cdr3_aa: CSVGTNYGYTF; cdr3_length: 11; clone_size: -; j_call: TRBJ1-2; d_call: -; v_call: TRBV29-1
cdr3_nt: TGTGCCAGCTCACCACTACCGGGAGCCCTCCACTTT; cdr3_aa: CASSPLPGALHF; cdr3_length: 12; clone_size: few; j_call: TRBJ1-6; d_call: -; v_call: TRBV18
cdr3_nt: TGTGCCAGCAGAACCAGACAGGACGGTCAGCCCCAGCATTTT; cdr3_aa: CASRTRQDGQPQHF; cdr3_length: 14; clone_size: many; j_call: TRBJ1-5; d_call: -; v_call: TRBV2
cdr3_nt: TGTGCCAGCAGTTTGGGAACCGGGCCGAACACTGAAGCTTTCTTT; cdr3_aa: CASSLGTGPNTEAFF; cdr3_length: 15; clone_size: many; j_call: TRBJ1-1; d_call: -; v_call: TRBV12-3/TRBV12-4
cdr3_nt: TGTGCCAGCAGTTTCAGCGGGAGTTTCGACAATGAGCAGTTCTTC; cdr3_aa: CASSFSGSFDNEQFF; cdr3_length: 15; clone_size: many; j_call: TRBJ2-1; d_call: TRBD2; v_call: TRBV2
cdr3_nt: TGTGCCAGCAGCAGGGGACAAACAGAGACCCAGTACTTC; cdr3_aa: CASSRGQTETQYF; cdr3_length: 13; clone_size: many; j_call: TRBJ2-5; d_call: -; v_call: TRBV7-3
cdr3_nt: TGTGCCTGGGGCTATCGGTTAATCAATGGGGATGAGCAGTTCTTC; cdr3_aa: CAWGYRLINGDEQFF; cdr3_length: 15; clone_size: many; j_call: TRBJ2-1; d_call: -; v_call: TRBV30
cdr3_nt: TGCAGTGCTAGAGATAGGTCGGGGGTTAGCTCCTACAATGAGCAGTTCTTC; cdr3_aa: CSARDRSGVSSYNEQFF; cdr3_length: 17; clone_size: many; j_call: TRBJ2-1; d_call: -; v_call: TRBV20-1
cdr3_nt: TGTGCCAGCAGCCAAGTCGCCGGGACAGAAGGGGCCAACGTCCTGACTTTC; cdr3_aa: CASSQVAGTEGANVLTF; cdr3_length: 17; clone_size: many; j_call: TRBJ2-6; d_call: TRBD1; v_call: TRBV14
cdr3_nt: TGTGCCAGTAGTCGGGCGGGACAGGACTACGAGCAGTACTTC; cdr3_aa: CASSRAGQDYEQYF; cdr3_length: 14; clone_size: few; j_call: TRBJ2-7; d_call: TRBD1; v_call: TRBV19
cdr3_nt: TGTGCCAGCAGCTCGAAAATAACGACACCGTCGTATTATCAGCCCCAGCATTTT; cdr3_aa: CASSSKITTPSYYQPQHF; cdr3_length: 18; clone_size: many; j_call: TRBJ1-5; d_call: -; v_call: TRBV7-8
cdr3_nt: TGCGCCAGCAGCTTGGCCGGATCGAACACTGAAGCTTTCTTT; cdr3_aa: CASSLAGSNTEAFF; cdr3_length: 14; clone_size: many; j_call: TRBJ1-1; d_call: -; v_call: TRBV5-1
cdr3_nt: TGTGCCAGCAGCCAGAGCGGGCGCGGAAGCCAAGAGACCCAGTACTTC; cdr3_aa: CASSQSGRGSQETQYF; cdr3_length: 16; clone_size: few; j_call: TRBJ2-5; d_call: -; v_call: TRBV3-1
cdr3_nt: TGTGCCAGCAGTCCAGGGGGCTCGGGTACTGAAGCTTTCTTT; cdr3_aa: CASSPGGSGTEAFF; cdr3_length: 14; clone_size: many; j_call: TRBJ1-1; d_call: TRBD1; v_call: TRBV28
cdr3_nt: TGTGCCAGCAGTTTTAGGCTGATCGGCGGCACAGATACGCAGTATTTT; cdr3_aa: CASSFRLIGGTDTQYF; cdr3_length: 16; clone_size: many; j_call: TRBJ2-3; d_call: -; v_call: TRBV12-3/TRBV12-4
cdr3_nt: TGCAGTGCTAGACCGGGGACACAGACCTACGAGCAGTACTTC; cdr3_aa: CSARPGTQTYEQYF; cdr3_length: 14; clone_size: many; j_call: TRBJ2-7; d_call: -; v_call: TRBV20-1
cdr3_nt: TGTGCCAGCAGCCAATTTCGGAACACCATATATTTT; cdr3_aa: CASSQFRNTIYF; cdr3_length: 12; clone_size: few; j_call: TRBJ1-3; d_call: -; v_call: TRBV14
cdr3_nt: TGTGCCAGCTTCCTCAGAAGGGGTATGAACACTGAAGCTTTCTTT; cdr3_aa: CASFLRRGMNTEAFF; cdr3_length: 15; clone_size: many; j_call: TRBJ1-1; d_call: -; v_call: TRBV6-1
cdr3_nt: TGCGCCAGCAGCCAAGAGGACCCAAGTGGCTACACCTTC; cdr3_aa: CASSQEDPSGYTF; cdr3_length: 13; clone_size: -; j_call: TRBJ1-2; d_call: -; v_call: TRBV4-1
cdr3_nt: TGTGCCAGCAGTGAATCAGGGGCCCTAATTGAAGCTTTCTTT; cdr3_aa: CASSESGALIEAFF; cdr3_length: 14; clone_size: many; j_call: TRBJ1-1; d_call: -; v_call: TRBV25-1
cdr3_nt: TGTGCCAGCACCAACCAGGGAATGAACACTGAAGCTTTCTTT; cdr3_aa: CASTNQGMNTEAFF; cdr3_length: 14; clone_size: -; j_call: TRBJ1-1; d_call: -; v_call: TRBV27
cdr3_nt: TGTGCCAGCAGTCTCTGGACAGGGGGCTCGTCGGCTTTCTTT; cdr3_aa: CASSLWTGGSSAFF; cdr3_length: 14; clone_size: many; j_call: TRBJ1-1; d_call: TRBD1; v_call: TRBV12-3/TRBV12-4
cdr3_nt: TGTGCCAGCAGCGTAAATGTGAACAGGGTGGAAACTGAAGCTTTCTTT; cdr3_aa: CASSVNVNRVETEAFF; cdr3_length: 16; clone_size: few; j_call: TRBJ1-1; d_call: -; v_call: TRBV9
cdr3_nt: TGTGCCAGCTGGGGAGAGACCCCCCACAATGAGCAGTTCTTC; cdr3_aa: CASWGETPHNEQFF; cdr3_length: 14; clone_size: many; j_call: TRBJ2-1; d_call: -; v_call: TRBV27
cdr3_nt: TGTGCCAGCAGCCAGGGGCTAGATCCGAACACTGAAGCTTTCTTT; cdr3_aa: CASSQGLDPNTEAFF; cdr3_length: 15; clone_size: many; j_call: TRBJ1-1; d_call: -; v_call: TRBV11-2
cdr3_nt: TGTGCCAGCGGGCCCCCCAGCTCTGGGGCCAACGTCCTGACTTTC; cdr3_aa: CASGPPSSGANVLTF; cdr3_length: 15; clone_size: few; j_call: TRBJ2-6; d_call: -; v_call: TRBV28
cdr3_nt: TGTGCCAGCAGCTTAGTACGGGCCCATGAAGCTTTCTTT; cdr3_aa: CASSLVRAHEAFF; cdr3_length: 13; clone_size: many; j_call: TRBJ1-1; d_call: -; v_call: TRBV11-2
cdr3_nt: TGTGCCAGCAGCGTAGGGGCGCCTTCCTACAATGAGCAGTTCTTC; cdr3_aa: CASSVGAPSYNEQFF; cdr3_length: 15; clone_size: -; j_call: TRBJ2-1; d_call: -; v_call: TRBV9
cdr3_nt: TGTGCCAGCAGCCAAGACGGGACTAGCACAGATACGCAGTATTTT; cdr3_aa: CASSQDGTSTDTQYF; cdr3_length: 15; clone_size: many; j_call: TRBJ2-3; d_call: -; v_call: TRBV3-1
cdr3_nt: TGTGCCAGCAGTTTCCCTAGCGGGCCCACCGGGGAGCTGTTTTTT; cdr3_aa: CASSFPSGPTGELFF; cdr3_length: 15; clone_size: few; j_call: TRBJ2-2; d_call: TRBD2; v_call: TRBV6-5
cdr3_nt: TGCAGTGCTTACCCCCCACACTTCAATATGAACTATGGCTACACCTTC; cdr3_aa: CSAYPPHFNMNYGYTF; cdr3_length: 16; clone_size: -; j_call: TRBJ1-2; d_call: -; v_call: TRBV20-1
cdr3_nt: TGTGCCAGCAGCCCCGGACGGGCCGTGGATGGCTACACCTTC; cdr3_aa: CASSPGRAVDGYTF; cdr3_length: 14; clone_size: -; j_call: TRBJ1-2; d_call: -; v_call: TRBV13
cdr3_nt: TGCGCCAGCAGCTTTATAGGGAACACTGAAGCTTTCTTT; cdr3_aa: CASSFIGNTEAFF; cdr3_length: 13; clone_size: few; j_call: TRBJ1-1; d_call: -; v_call: TRBV5-1
cdr3_nt: TGTGCCTGGGCTAGGACAGGGGGTCTCACTGAAGCTTTCTTT; cdr3_aa: CAWARTGGLTEAFF; cdr3_length: 14; clone_size: many; j_call: TRBJ1-1; d_call: TRBD1; v_call: TRBV30
cdr3_nt: TGCAGTGCTAGAAGTCAATACAGGGAAACTGAAGCTTTCTTT; cdr3_aa: CSARSQYRETEAFF; cdr3_length: 14; clone_size: many; j_call: TRBJ1-1; d_call: -; v_call: TRBV20-1